One sample yielded the 15 T cell receptor beta chains listed below, sequenced in a study of blood T cell repertoires in COVID-19. Sequenced by immunoSEQ multiplex PCR; TCRdb stores in-frame clones only, minus some. This sample has 65,000 to 85,000 clones, with 88% found just once. Sequenced sample: peripheral blood. Receptors were obtained from a human donor in a cohort sampled during active COVID-19.

The chain couples TRBV6-5 to TRBJ2-5, with TRBD1 identical over 11 bases. Trimming cost V 6 bases and J 7 bases; bases outside gene matches: 7. The CDR3 contains 14 residues. From germline, CDR1 is MNHEY and CDR2 SVGAGI. The CDR3 loop is CASRADRGPATQYF. The CDR3 DNA reads TGTGCCAGCAGAGCGGACAGGGGGCCCGCGACCCAGTACTTC.

V and J are TRBV6-4 and TRBJ1-1; TRBD1 might be the D (6 bases). CDR1 MRHNA and CDR2 SNTAGT come from the germline V gene. V was cut by 5 bases and J by 5 bases, with 12 bases left in between. The CDR3 has 13 amino acids. Here the CDR3 DNA reads TGTGCCAGCAGTCCAGGGGCGCGGACTGAAGCTTTCTTT. It translates to CASSPGARTEAFF.

V usage is TRBV19 and J usage is TRBJ2-3, with 7 positions matching TRBD1. The junction had 7 bases not matched to a gene; V was cut back by 6 bases and J by 1 base. Germline V gene data show CDR1 as LNHDA and CDR2 as SQIVND (reference sequence). The CDR3 runs to 15 residues. CDR3 sequence: CASSRKTGGTDTQYF. CDR3 sequence (DNA): TGTGCCAGTAGCCGAAAAACAGGGGGCACAGATACGCAGTATTTT.

There are a few counts of this clone. The V and J genes are TRBV5-4 and TRBJ2-2; unclear D gene. The germline V gene has CDR1 SGHNT and CDR2 YYREEE (reference sequence). V was shortened by 4 bases and J by 0 bases, with 10 bases between the two germline ends. This CDR3 has 15 residues. CDR3 sequence: CASSPSGSNTGELFF. CDR3 in DNA: TGTGCCAGCAGCCCGTCAGGATCGAACACCGGGGAGCTGTTTTTT.

The rearrangement joins TRBV5-4 to TRBJ2-2, with TRBD2 identical over 9 bases. Germline loops: CDR1 SGHNT, CDR2 YYREEE (reference sequence). Losses at the gene ends were 10 bases for V and 7 bases for J; bases not matched to a gene: 5. There are 12 residues in the CDR3. The chain's CDR3 is CAGGLANGELFF. As DNA, the CDR3 is TGTGCCGGGGGACTAGCCAACGGGGAGCTGTTTTTT. The variable domain in full, with the rest retrieved from reference TRBV5-4 and TRBJ2-2, is ETGVTQSPTHLIKTRGQQVTLRCSSQSGHNTVSWYQQALGQGPQFIFQYYREEENGRGNFPPRFSGLQFPNYSSELNVNALELDDSALYLCAGGLANGELFFGEGSRLTVL.

J is TRBJ1-1 and V is TRBV4-1; D is possibly TRBD1 (5 bases). V was cut by 1 base and J by 2 bases, with 11 bases left in between. The length of the CDR3 is 15 residues. Germline CDR1 is MGHRA and CDR2 is YSYEKL. CDR3 protein: CASSQGGTHNTEAFF. The CDR3 nucleotides are TGCGCCAGCAGCCAAGGGGGGACTCACAACACTGAAGCTTTCTTT.

V is TRBV6-2 or TRBV6-3 and J is TRBJ1-5, with unresolved D. The CDR3 loop spans 13 amino acids. Germline assignment: CDR1 MNHEY and CDR2 SVGEGT. V was shortened by 0 bases and J by 6 bases, with 6 bases between the two germline ends. The CDR3 reads CASSYSRSQPQHF. CDR3 bases: TGTGCCAGCAGTTACTCGAGGAGTCAGCCCCAGCATTTT.

Written as DNA, the CDR3 is TGTGCCAGCAGCTTGGAGGACACAAGAGGCTACACCTTC. It specifies CASSLEDTRGYTF. The J gene is TRBJ1-2, the V gene TRBV5-4; D is possibly TRBD1 (5 bases). V shed 0 bases and J shed 8 bases, with 11 bases lying between them. The CDR3 contains 13 residues. CDR1 is SGHNT and CDR2 is YYREEE in the germline V gene (reference sequence).

The gene calls are TRBV4-1 and TRBJ2-3; 14 nucleotides align to TRBD2. Per germline, CDR1 MGHRA and CDR2 YSYEKL. CDR3 size: 21 residues. V gave up 2 bases and J gave up 0 bases; unmatched junction bases: 13. The CDR3 DNA follows: TGCGCCAGCAGCCAATTCCTCGGGGGACTAGCGGGGGTCTATAGCACAGATACGCAGTATTTT. Translating gives CASSQFLGGLAGVYSTDTQYF.

The CDR3 nucleotides are TGTGCCAGCAGCGATTTCAGGGGAACGGGCGGAAACACCATATATTTT. Translated: CASSDFRGTGGNTIYF. This chain connects TRBV9 to TRBJ1-3; D may be TRBD1 (6 bases). The ends were cut back, 3 bases at V and 4 bases at J, with 17 bases in the middle. Germline CDR1 is SGDLS and CDR2 is YYNGEE. This CDR3 has 16 residues.

The V and J genes are TRBV30 and TRBJ1-1; D perhaps matches TRBD1 (5 bases). This CDR3 has 15 residues. Germline V gene lookup returns CDR1 GTSNPN and CDR2 SVGIG (reference sequence). Trimming cost V 0 bases and J 0 bases, with 11 bases left between them. The CDR3 coding sequence is TGTGCCTGGAGTGTCACTGACAGATTGAACACTGAAGCTTTCTTT. Translated, it gives CAWSVTDRLNTEAFF.

J is TRBJ2-1 and V is TRBV4-2; 11 bases agree with TRBD2. V was clipped by 1 base and J by 4 bases; unmatched bases: 3. Germline CDR1 reads LGHNA; CDR2 reads YNFKEQ. The CDR3 contains 16 residues. The CDR3 spells CASSQGTSGLYNEQFF. Here the CDR3 DNA reads TGTGCCAGCAGCCAAGGGACTAGCGGGCTATACAATGAGCAGTTCTTC.

The chain joins TRBV3-1 (or the pseudogene TRBV3-2) to TRBJ1-4; 10 bases are shared with TRBD1. Trimming took 5 bases from V and 6 from J; bases not matched to a gene: 9. The CDR3 loop spans 16 amino acids. From germline, CDR1 is LGHDT and CDR2 YNNKEL (reference sequence). The CDR3 loop reads CASSSRDRGRDEKLFF. The CDR3 bases are TGTGCCAGCAGCTCGAGAGACAGGGGGCGGGATGAAAAACTGTTTTTT.

The chain joins TRBV29-1 to TRBJ1-1; 7 bases line up with TRBD1. The CDR3 is made up of 13 amino acids. V lost 7 bases to trimming and J lost 5 bases; unmatched junction nucleotides: 10. The germline gives CDR1 SQVTM, CDR2 ANQGSEA. The CDR3 loop reads CSAELDRSTEAFF. CDR3 sequence (DNA): TGCAGCGCCGAACTGGACAGGAGTACTGAAGCTTTCTTT.

The chain has TRBV28 and TRBJ1-6, with 7 positions matching TRBD1. Germline values: CDR1 MDHEN, CDR2 SYDVKM. CDR3 length: 15 amino acids. The junction had 9 bases not matched to a gene; V was cut back by 4 bases and J by 9 bases. Here the CDR3 DNA reads TGTGCCAGCAGTTCCAACCGTGACAGGGTTTCACCCCTCCACTTT. Residues: CASSSNRDRVSPLHF.